A single sample is the source of the 19 T cell receptor beta chains below, sequenced in a study of regulatory T cells in long-lasting Graves disease. As to time point: newly diagnosed GD, antithyroid drugs for less than 3 months. Extracted PBMC RNA gave rise to the TCR library. TCR beta libraries were built with iRepertoire HTBI primers and Arm-PCR of CDR3 regions. MiXCR was run by TCRdb on the multiplex PCR reads, yielding one entry per CDR3 protein. Among a few hundred thousand distinct CDR3 sequences listed, about 11% were seen once. These data also featured in a second study, about T cells in Graves' hyperthyroidism and ophthalmopathy.

Sequencing used peripheral blood mononuclear cells (PBMCs), obtained at new diagnosis, from a patient treated with antithyroid drugs. These receptors came from a woman between 18 and 29 years old with Graves disease.

This clonotype came up many times. The chain recombines TRBV20-1 with TRBJ2-7; 7 bases match TRBD1. This CDR3 is built from 12 residues. Germline values: CDR1 DFQATT, CDR2 SNEGSKA (reference sequence). DNA of the CDR3: TGCAGGAAGGACAGGTTTGTCGACGAGCAGTACTTC. Translating it yields CRKDRFVDEQYF.

This clonotype has at least ten counts. The chain couples TRBV6-5 to TRBJ2-1; 7 bases are a match to TRBD2. This CDR3 region has 13 residues. V was pared by 0 bases and J by 12 bases, with 5 bases of the junction left unmatched. Per germline, CDR1 MNHEY and CDR2 SVGAGI. CDR3 DNA: TGTGCCAGCAGTTACTCGCCTAGCGGATTGCAGTTCTTC. It is translated as CASSYSPSGLQFF.

This clonotype was seen a few times. The rearrangement links TRBV3-1 to TRBJ2-5; 10 nucleotides match TRBD2. V lost 4 bases and J lost 2; bases outside the gene matches: 7. The germline V gene encodes CDR1 LGHDT and CDR2 YNNKEL (reference sequence). This CDR3 comprises 16 residues. For the CDR3, the DNA is TGTGCCAGCAGCCGGTTCCTAGCGGGGGCACAAGAGACCCAGTACTTC. Translated, it gives CASSRFLAGAQETQYF.

This clonotype was picked up many times. The genes are TRBV12-3 or TRBV12-4 and TRBJ1-1; no definite D call. CDR3 length: 12 residues. V was cut by 4 bases and J by 14 bases, with 17 bases left in between. Written as DNA, the CDR3 is TGTGCCAGCAGTTCTCCATTAGGATTTGTCTTCTTT. It is translated as CASSSPLGFVFF.

The rearrangement links TRBV5-1 to TRBJ2-7; D is possibly TRBD1 (5 bases). There are 13 residues in the CDR3. Deletions cut 3 bases from V and 3 bases from J, with 10 bases between. The germline CDR1 and CDR2 sequences are SGHRS and YFSETQ. The CDR3 loop is CASSWATVYEQYV. CDR3 sequence (DNA): TGCGCCAGCAGCTGGGCGACAGTCTACGAGCAGTACGTC.

This clonotype was detected ten times or more. CDR3 nucleotide sequence: TGTGCCAGCAGCTTACGCGAGGGGGGAGAGACCCAGTACTTC. Translated: CASSLREGGETQYF. The J gene is TRBJ2-5, the V gene TRBV7-9; TRBD1 or TRBD2 may be the D gene (6 bases each). V lost 2 bases and J lost 4, with 11 bases in between. This CDR3 spans 14 amino acids. Germline CDR1 is SEHNR and CDR2 is FQNEAQ (reference sequence).

This sequence joins TRBV13 and TRBJ1-2; D is perhaps TRBD1 (5 bases). Germline loops: CDR1 PRHDT, CDR2 FYEKMQ (reference sequence). V lost 5 bases, J lost 7 bases, and 14 bases lay in between. CDR3 length equals 13 residues. The DNA for the CDR3 is TGTGCCAGCAGCCAGCCCCCTGGGGGTGGCTACACCTTC. Translating it yields CASSQPPGGGYTF.

This clonotype showed up many times. The junction does not match germline at one end; this may be a read error. This rearrangement joins TRBV13 to TRBJ2-2, with D possibly being TRBD1 (5 bases). In germline, CDR1 is PRHDT, CDR2 FYEKMQ (reference sequence). CDR3 length equals 16 residues. The CDR3: CASTLWWGAGSGELFF. In DNA form, the CDR3 reads TGTGCCAGCACCTTATGGTGGGGCGCCGGTTCCGGGGAGCTGTTTTTT.

The chain recombines TRBV20-1 with TRBJ2-5; the D gene is possibly TRBD2 (5 bases). Germline V gene data show CDR1 as DFQATT and CDR2 as SNEGSKA (reference sequence). The CDR3 contains 13 residues. V shed 3 bases and J shed 3 bases, with 11 bases lying between them. Here the CDR3 reads CSASMDGEETQYF. The CDR3 DNA follows: TGCAGTGCTAGCATGGACGGGGAAGAGACCCAGTACTTC.

Ten or more counts support this clonotype. The chain employs TRBV20-1 and TRBJ2-3; D remains unclear. This CDR3 has 14 amino acids. Trimming stripped 2 bases from V and 3 bases from J, with 12 bases between. CDR1 and CDR2 (germline): DFQATT, SNEGSKA (reference sequence). The chain's CDR3 is CSARPPLWTDTQYF. The CDR3 DNA follows: TGCAGTGCTAGACCGCCCCTCTGGACAGATACGCAGTATTTT.

The chain carries TRBV20-1 and TRBJ2-5; no reliable D call. Germline assignment: CDR1 DFQATT and CDR2 SNEGSKA (reference sequence). Trimming stripped 3 bases from V and 0 bases from J, with 8 bases between. The CDR3 runs 13 residues. CDR3 sequence (DNA): TGCAGTGCTAGGATCCCGTACCAAGAGACCCAGTACTTC. It specifies CSARIPYQETQYF.

There are a few counts of this clonotype. The V gene is TRBV4-2, the J gene TRBJ2-5; TRBD2 aligns across 13 bases. The V and J ends lost 4 bases and 3 bases, in that order; junction bases with no gene match: 5. Germline V CDR1 and CDR2: LGHNA, YNFKEQ. The CDR3 is 16 residues long. CDR3 loop: CASSLLTSGGKETQYF. The CDR3 nucleotides are TGTGCCAGCAGCCTGCTGACTAGCGGGGGGAAAGAGACCCAGTACTTC.

In this sample, this clonotype turned up many times. The chain joins TRBV3-1 to TRBJ2-1; D gene uncertain. CDR1 is LGHDT, CDR2 YNNKEL, per germline (reference sequence). Trimming stripped 4 bases from V and 9 bases from J, with 7 bases between. This CDR3 region has 11 residues. Here the CDR3 DNA reads TGTGCCAGCAGCCGAACAAGTGAGCAGTTCTTC. This gives the protein CASSRTSEQFF.

The rearrangement uses TRBV2 and TRBJ1-2; the D gene is possibly TRBD1 (6 bases). V was shortened by 6 bases and J by 8 bases, with 19 bases between the two germline ends. Germline CDR1 is SNHLY and CDR2 is FYNNEI. The CDR3 loop spans 14 amino acids. CDR3 DNA: TGTGCCAGCAGGGTGGACAGATCGCTTCGCGGCTACACCTTC. It yields the protein CASRVDRSLRGYTF.

This clonotype showed up just a few times. The rearrangement joins TRBV7-9 to TRBJ1-1; D unresolved. The germline V gene has CDR1 SEHNR and CDR2 FQNEAQ (reference sequence). Trimming removed 3 bases from V and 0 bases from J, with 5 bases in between. The CDR3 length is 13 residues. CDR3 sequence reads: CASSLWVNTEAFF. In nucleotides, the CDR3 is TGTGCCAGCAGCTTGTGGGTGAACACTGAAGCTTTCTTT.

This clonotype was recorded at least ten times. J is TRBJ2-7 and V is TRBV28; 7 bases align to TRBD2. With 6 bases clipped from V and 5 bases from J, the junction kept 10 bases outside the gene matches. CDR1 and CDR2 from the germline V gene are MDHEN and SYDVKM. The CDR3 is 14 amino acids. The DNA of the CDR3 is TGTGCCAGCAGCCTAACCGGGGGGTGGGACGAGCAGTACTTC. Translating it yields CASSLTGGWDEQYF.

This clonotype was seen many times. CDR3 region: CASSPLLRGAYNEQFF. The CDR3 coding sequence is TGTGCCAGCAGCCCGCTGCTCCGGGGGGCTTACAATGAGCAGTTCTTC. The V call is TRBV7-9, the J call TRBJ2-1; a possible D gene is TRBD2 (7 bases). Per the germline V gene, CDR1 is SEHNR and CDR2 is FQNEAQ (reference sequence). The V end was cut by 5 bases, the J end by 4 bases, with 18 bases between. CDR3 length equals 16 residues.

The J gene is TRBJ2-1, the V gene TRBV7-3; 8 bases are a match to TRBD2. After removal of 3 bases from V and 5 bases from J, the junction contained 6 bases not matched to a gene. Germline V gene lookup returns CDR1 SGHTA and CDR2 FQGTGA. This CDR3 is 15 amino acids long. The CDR3 spells CASSLGIAGHNEQFF. CDR3 DNA: TGTGCCAGCAGCTTGGGGATAGCGGGACACAATGAGCAGTTCTTC.

This clonotype appeared many times. V and J are TRBV18 and TRBJ1-1; tentative D call: TRBD1 (6 bases). CDR3 length: 14 residues. Trimming took off 6 bases at V and 8 bases at J, with 19 bases between the two ends. Germline V gene data show CDR1 as KGHSH and CDR2 as LQKENI. Written as DNA, the CDR3 is TGTGCCAGCTCGCGAGACAGGAGGTTCTTCGAAGCTTTCTTT. It is translated as CASSRDRRFFEAFF.